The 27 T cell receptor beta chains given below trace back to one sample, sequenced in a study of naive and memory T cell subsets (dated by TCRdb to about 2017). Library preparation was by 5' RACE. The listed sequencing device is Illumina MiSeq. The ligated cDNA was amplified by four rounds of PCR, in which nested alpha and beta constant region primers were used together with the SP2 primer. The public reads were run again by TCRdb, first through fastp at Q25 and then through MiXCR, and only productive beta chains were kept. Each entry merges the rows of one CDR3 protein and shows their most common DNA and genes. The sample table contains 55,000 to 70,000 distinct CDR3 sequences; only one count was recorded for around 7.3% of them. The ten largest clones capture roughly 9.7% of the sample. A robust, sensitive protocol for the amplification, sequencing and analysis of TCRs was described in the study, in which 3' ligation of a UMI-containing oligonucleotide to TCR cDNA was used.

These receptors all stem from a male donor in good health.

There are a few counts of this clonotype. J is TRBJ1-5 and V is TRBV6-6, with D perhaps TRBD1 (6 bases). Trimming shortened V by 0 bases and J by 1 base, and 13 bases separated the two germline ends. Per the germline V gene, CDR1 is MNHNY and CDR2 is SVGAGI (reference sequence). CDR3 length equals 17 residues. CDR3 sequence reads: CASSYSGGAGSNQPQHF. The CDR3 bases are TGTGCCAGCAGTTACTCGGGGGGGGCGGGAAGCAATCAGCCCCAGCATTTT.

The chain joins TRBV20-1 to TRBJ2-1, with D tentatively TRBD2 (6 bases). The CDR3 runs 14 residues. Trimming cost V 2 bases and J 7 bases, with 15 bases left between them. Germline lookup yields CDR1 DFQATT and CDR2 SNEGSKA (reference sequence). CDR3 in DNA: TGCAGTGCTAGACGGGGGACTGGCGGGAATGAGCAGTTCTTC. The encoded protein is CSARRGTGGNEQFF.

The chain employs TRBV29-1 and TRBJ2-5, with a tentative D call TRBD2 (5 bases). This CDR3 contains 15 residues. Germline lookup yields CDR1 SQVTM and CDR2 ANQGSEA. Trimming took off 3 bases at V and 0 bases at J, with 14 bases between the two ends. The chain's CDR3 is CSVEGRYPDQETQYF. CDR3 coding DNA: TGCAGCGTTGAGGGGAGATACCCAGACCAAGAGACCCAGTACTTC.

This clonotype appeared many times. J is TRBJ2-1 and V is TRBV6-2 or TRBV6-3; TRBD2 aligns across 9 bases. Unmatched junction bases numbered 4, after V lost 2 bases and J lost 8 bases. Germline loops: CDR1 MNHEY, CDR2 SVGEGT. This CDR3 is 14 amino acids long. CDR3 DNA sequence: TGTGCCAGCAGTTACGAAGCGGGGGGCGATGAGCAGTTCTTC. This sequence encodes CASSYEAGGDEQFF.

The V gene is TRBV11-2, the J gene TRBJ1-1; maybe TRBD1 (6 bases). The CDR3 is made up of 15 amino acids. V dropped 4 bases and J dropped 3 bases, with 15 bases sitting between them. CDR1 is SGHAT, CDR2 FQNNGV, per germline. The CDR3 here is CASSSLWDTDTEAFF. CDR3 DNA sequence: TGTGCCAGCAGCTCCCTTTGGGACACCGACACTGAAGCTTTCTTT.

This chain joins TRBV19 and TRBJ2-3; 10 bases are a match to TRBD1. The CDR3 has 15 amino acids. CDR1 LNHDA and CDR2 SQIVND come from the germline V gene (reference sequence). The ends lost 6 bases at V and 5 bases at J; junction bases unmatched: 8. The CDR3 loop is CASRPARDRGDTQYF. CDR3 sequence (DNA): TGTGCCAGTAGACCCGCCCGGGACAGGGGAGATACGCAGTATTTT. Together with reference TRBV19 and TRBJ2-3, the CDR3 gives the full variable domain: DGGITQSPKYLFRKEGQNVTLSCEQNLNHDAMYWYRQDPGQGLRLIYYSQIVNDFQKGDIAEGYSVSREKKESFPLTVTSAQKNPTAFYLCASRPARDRGDTQYFGPGTRLTVL.

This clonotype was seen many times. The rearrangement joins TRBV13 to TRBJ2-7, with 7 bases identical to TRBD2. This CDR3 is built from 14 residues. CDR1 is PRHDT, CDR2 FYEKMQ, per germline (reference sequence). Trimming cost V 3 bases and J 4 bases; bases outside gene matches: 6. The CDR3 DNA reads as TGTGCCAGCAGCTTCACCAGGGAGGGATACGAGCAGTACTTC. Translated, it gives CASSFTREGYEQYF.

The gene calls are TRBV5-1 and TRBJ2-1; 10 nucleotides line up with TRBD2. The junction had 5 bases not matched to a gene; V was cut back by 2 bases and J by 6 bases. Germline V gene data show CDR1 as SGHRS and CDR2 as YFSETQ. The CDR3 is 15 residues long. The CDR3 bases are TGCGCCAGCAGCTTTGAGCGGGGGGGCTCCAATGAGCAGTTCTTC. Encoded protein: CASSFERGGSNEQFF.

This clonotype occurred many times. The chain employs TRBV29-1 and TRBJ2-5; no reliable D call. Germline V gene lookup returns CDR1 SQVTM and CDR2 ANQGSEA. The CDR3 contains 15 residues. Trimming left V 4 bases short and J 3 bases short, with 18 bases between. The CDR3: CSVVDKGGYEETQYF. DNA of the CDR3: TGCAGCGTTGTTGACAAGGGCGGATATGAAGAGACCCAGTACTTC.

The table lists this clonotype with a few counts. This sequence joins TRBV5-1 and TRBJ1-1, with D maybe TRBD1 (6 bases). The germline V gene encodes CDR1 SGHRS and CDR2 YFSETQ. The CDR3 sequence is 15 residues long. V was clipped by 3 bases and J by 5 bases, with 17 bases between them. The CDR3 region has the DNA TGCGCCAGCAGCTCCCTGGAAGGGGGTTGGACTGAAGCTTTCTTT. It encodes CASSSLEGGWTEAFF.

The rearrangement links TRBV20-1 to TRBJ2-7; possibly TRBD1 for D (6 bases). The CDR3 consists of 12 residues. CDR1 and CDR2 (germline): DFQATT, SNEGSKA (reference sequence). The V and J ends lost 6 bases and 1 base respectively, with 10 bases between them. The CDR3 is CSAGTSSYEQYF. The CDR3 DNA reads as TGCAGTGCCGGGACATCTTCCTACGAGCAGTACTTC.

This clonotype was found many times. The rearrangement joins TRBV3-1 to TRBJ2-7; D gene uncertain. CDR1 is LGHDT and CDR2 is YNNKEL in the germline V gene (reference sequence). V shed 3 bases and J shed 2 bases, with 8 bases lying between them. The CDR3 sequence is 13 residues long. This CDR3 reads CASSHLRTYEQYF. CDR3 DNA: TGTGCCAGCAGCCATTTGCGGACCTACGAGCAGTACTTC.

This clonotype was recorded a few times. The CDR3 region has the DNA TGTGCCTGGATTAAGGGATCTCAAGGCTACACCTTC. This sequence encodes CAWIKGSQGYTF. The gene calls are TRBV30 and TRBJ1-2, with D uncertain. V was trimmed by 4 bases and J by 8 bases, leaving 14 bases between them. The CDR3 is 12 residues long. Germline CDR1 and CDR2: GTSNPN and SVGIG (reference sequence).

The CDR3 here is CASSIEAERDTQYF. DNA of the CDR3: TGTGCCAGTAGTATAGAGGCAGAGCGAGATACGCAGTATTTT. The chain carries TRBV19 and TRBJ2-3; unclear D gene. The CDR3 has 14 amino acids. Trimming removed 0 bases at V and 5 bases at J, with 9 bases between. CDR1 and CDR2 (germline): LNHDA, SQIVND (reference sequence). Variable domain in full (rest from reference TRBV19 and TRBJ2-3): DGGITQSPKYLFRKEGQNVTLSCEQNLNHDAMYWYRQDPGQGLRLIYYSQIVNDFQKGDIAEGYSVSREKKESFPLTVTSAQKNPTAFYLCASSIEAERDTQYFGPGTRLTVL.

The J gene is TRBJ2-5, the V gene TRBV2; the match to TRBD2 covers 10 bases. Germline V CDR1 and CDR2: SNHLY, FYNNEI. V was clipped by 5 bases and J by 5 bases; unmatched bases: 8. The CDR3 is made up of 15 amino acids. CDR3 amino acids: CASSPGTSDGETQYF. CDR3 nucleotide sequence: TGTGCCAGCAGTCCCGGGACTAGCGATGGCGAGACCCAGTACTTC.

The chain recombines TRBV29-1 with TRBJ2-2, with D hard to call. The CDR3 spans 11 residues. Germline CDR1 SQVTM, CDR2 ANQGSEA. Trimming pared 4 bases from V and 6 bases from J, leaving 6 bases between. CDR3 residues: CSVVYAGELFF. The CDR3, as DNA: TGCAGCGTTGTTTATGCCGGGGAGCTGTTTTTT.

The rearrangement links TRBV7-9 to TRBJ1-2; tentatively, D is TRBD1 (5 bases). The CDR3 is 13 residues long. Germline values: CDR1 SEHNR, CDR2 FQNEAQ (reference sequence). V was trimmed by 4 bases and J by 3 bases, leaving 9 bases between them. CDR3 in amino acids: CASSSDRYYGYTF. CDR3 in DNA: TGTGCCAGCAGCTCCGACAGATACTATGGCTACACCTTC.

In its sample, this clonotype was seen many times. The CDR3 sequence: CASSSRDRGYNEQFF. The CDR3 region has the DNA TGTGCCAGCAGCTCCCGGGACAGGGGATACAATGAGCAGTTCTTC. The chain uses TRBV25-1 and TRBJ2-1; 10 nucleotides match TRBD1. The CDR3 covers 15 residues. V lost 6 bases, J lost 4 bases, and 6 bases stayed unmatched. Germline V gene data show CDR1 as MGHDK and CDR2 as SYGVNS.

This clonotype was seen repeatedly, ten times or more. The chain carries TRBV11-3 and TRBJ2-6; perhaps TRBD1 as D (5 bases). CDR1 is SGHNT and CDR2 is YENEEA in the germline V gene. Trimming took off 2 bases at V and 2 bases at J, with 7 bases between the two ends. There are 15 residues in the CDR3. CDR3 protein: CASSLRGAGANVLTF. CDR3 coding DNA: TGTGCCAGCAGCTTAAGGGGTGCTGGGGCCAACGTCCTGACTTTC.

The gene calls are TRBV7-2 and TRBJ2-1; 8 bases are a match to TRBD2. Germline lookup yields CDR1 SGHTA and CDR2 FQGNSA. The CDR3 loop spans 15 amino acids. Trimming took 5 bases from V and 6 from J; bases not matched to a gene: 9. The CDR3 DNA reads TGTGCCAGCAGCAGTAGAAGGCGGGGGGCCAATGAGCAGTTCTTC. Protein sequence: CASSSRRRGANEQFF.

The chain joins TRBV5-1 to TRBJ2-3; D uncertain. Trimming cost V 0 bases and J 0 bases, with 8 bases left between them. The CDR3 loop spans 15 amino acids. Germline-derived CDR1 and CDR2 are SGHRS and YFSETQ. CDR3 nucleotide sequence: TGCGCCAGCAGCTTGGCGGCTGAGAGCACAGATACGCAGTATTTT. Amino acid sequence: CASSLAAESTDTQYF. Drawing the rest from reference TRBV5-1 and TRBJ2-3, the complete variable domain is KAGVTQTPRYLIKTRGQQVTLSCSPISGHRSVSWYQQTPGQGLQFLFEYFSETQRNKGNFPGRFSGRQFSNSRSEMNVSTLELGDSALYLCASSLAAESTDTQYFGPGTRLTVL.

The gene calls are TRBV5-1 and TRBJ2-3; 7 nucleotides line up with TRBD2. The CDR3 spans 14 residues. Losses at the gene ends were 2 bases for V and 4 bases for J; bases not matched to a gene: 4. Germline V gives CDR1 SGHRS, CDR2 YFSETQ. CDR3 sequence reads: CASSLAGRPDTQYF. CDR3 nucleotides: TGCGCCAGCAGCTTAGCGGGACGTCCAGATACGCAGTATTTT.

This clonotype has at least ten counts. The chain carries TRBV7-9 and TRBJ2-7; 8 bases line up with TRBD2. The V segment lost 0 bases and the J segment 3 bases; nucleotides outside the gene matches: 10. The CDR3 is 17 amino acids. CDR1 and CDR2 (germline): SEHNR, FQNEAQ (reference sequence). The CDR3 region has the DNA TGTGCCAGCAGCTTAGCGCTGGGGGTAGCGGGGAACTACGAGCAGTACTTC. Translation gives CASSLALGVAGNYEQYF.

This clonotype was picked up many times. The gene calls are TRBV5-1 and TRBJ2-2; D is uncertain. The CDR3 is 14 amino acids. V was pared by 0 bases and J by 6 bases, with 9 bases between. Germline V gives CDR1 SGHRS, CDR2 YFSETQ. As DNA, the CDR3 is TGCGCCAGCAGCTTGGGGCCAGCCCCCGGGGAGCTGTTTTTT. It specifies CASSLGPAPGELFF. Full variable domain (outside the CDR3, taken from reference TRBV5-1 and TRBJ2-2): KAGVTQTPRYLIKTRGQQVTLSCSPISGHRSVSWYQQTPGQGLQFLFEYFSETQRNKGNFPGRFSGRQFSNSRSEMNVSTLELGDSALYLCASSLGPAPGELFFGEGSRLTVL.

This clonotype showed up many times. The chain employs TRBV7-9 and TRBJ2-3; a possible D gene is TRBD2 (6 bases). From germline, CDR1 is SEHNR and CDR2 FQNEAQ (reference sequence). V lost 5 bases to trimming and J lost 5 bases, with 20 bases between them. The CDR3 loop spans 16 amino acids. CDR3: CASSTPGLPPVDTQYF. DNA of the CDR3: TGTGCCAGCAGCACCCCGGGACTCCCGCCCGTAGATACGCAGTATTTT.

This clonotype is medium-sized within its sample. Here the CDR3 DNA reads TGTGCCAGCAGCTTCTCCTGGGGGGGATCTAGACAGGACAATGAGCAGTTCTTC. This translates into CASSFSWGGSRQDNEQFF. V and J are TRBV7-8 and TRBJ2-1, with D maybe TRBD2 (7 bases). From germline, CDR1 is SGHVS and CDR2 FQNEAQ. The CDR3 loop spans 18 amino acids. V dropped 3 bases and J dropped 5 bases, with 23 bases sitting between them.

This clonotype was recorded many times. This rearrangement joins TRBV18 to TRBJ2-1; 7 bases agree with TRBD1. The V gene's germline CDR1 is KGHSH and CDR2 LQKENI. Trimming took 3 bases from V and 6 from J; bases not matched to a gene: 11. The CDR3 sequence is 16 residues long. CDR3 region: CASSPSTGPTSNEQFF. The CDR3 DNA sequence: TGTGCCAGCTCACCCTCGACAGGGCCTACCTCCAATGAGCAGTTCTTC.